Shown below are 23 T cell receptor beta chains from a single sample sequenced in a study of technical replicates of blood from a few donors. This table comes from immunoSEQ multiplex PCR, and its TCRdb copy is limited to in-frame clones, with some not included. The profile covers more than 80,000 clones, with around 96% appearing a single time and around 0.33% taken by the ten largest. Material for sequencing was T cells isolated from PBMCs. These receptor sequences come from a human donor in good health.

The CDR3, as DNA: TGTGCCAGCAGCTCGACGACAGGGGACGAGCAGTACTTC. Residues: CASSSTTGDEQYF. The rearrangement joins TRBV13 to TRBJ2-7; 8 bases fit TRBD1. Germline V gene sequence: CDR1 PRHDT, CDR2 FYEKMQ (reference sequence). Trimming removed 4 bases from V and 5 bases from J; junction bases left unmatched: 4. This CDR3 region has 13 residues.

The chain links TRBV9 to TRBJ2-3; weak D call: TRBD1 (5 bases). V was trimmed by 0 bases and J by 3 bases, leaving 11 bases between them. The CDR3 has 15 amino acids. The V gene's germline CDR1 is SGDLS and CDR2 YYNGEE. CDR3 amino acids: CASSVVSRATDTQYF. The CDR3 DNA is TGTGCCAGCAGCGTAGTTTCCAGGGCAACAGATACGCAGTATTTT.

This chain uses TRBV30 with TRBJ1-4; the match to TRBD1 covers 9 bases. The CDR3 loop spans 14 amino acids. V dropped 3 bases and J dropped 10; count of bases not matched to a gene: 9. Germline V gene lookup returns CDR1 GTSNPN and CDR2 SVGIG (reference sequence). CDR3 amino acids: CAWRSTGGAGKLFF. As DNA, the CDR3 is TGTGCCTGGAGGTCCACAGGGGGCGCCGGAAAACTGTTTTTT.

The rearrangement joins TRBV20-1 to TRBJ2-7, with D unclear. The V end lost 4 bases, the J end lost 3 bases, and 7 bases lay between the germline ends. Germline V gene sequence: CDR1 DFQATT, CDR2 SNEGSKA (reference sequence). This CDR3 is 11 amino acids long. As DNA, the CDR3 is TGCAGTGCTATGGTCGGCTACGAGCAGTACTTC. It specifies CSAMVGYEQYF.

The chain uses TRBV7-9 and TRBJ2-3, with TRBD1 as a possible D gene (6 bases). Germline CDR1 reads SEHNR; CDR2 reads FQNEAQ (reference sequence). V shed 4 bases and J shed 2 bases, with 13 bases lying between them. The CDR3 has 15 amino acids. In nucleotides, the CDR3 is TGTGCCAGCAGCTGGAGACAGGACCACACAGATACGCAGTATTTT. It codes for CASSWRQDHTDTQYF.

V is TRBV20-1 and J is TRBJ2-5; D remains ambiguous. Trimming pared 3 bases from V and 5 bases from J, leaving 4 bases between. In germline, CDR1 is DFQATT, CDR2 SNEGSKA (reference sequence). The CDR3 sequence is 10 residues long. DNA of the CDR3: TGCAGTGCTAGTCCGGAGACCCAGTACTTC. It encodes CSASPETQYF.

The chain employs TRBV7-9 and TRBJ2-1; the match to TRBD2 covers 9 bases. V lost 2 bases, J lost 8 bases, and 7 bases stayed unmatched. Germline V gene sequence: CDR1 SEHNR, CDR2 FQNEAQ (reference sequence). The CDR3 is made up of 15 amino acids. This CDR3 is CASSLLAGGQDEQFF. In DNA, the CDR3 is TGTGCCAGCAGCTTACTGGCGGGAGGGCAAGATGAGCAGTTCTTC.

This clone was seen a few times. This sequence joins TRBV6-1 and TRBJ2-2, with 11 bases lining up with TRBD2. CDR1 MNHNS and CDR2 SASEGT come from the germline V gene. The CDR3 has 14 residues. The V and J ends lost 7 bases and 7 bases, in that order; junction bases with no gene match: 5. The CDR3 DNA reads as TGTGCCAGCAAACTAGCGGGAGATCACGGGGAGCTGTTTTTT. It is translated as CASKLAGDHGELFF.

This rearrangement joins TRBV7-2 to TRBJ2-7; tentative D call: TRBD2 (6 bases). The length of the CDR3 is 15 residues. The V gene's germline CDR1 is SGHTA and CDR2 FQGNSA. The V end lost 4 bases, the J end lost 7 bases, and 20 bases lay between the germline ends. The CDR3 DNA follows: TGTGCCAGCAGCTATGGGCCGGGGGAACGAGGGGAGCAGTACTTC. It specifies CASSYGPGERGEQYF.

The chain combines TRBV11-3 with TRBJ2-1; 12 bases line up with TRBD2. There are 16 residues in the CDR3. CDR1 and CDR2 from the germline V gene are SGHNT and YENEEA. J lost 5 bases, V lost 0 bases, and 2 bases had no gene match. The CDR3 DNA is TGTGCCAGCAGCTTAGATGGACTAGCGGGGCACAATGAGCAGTTCTTC. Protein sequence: CASSLDGLAGHNEQFF.

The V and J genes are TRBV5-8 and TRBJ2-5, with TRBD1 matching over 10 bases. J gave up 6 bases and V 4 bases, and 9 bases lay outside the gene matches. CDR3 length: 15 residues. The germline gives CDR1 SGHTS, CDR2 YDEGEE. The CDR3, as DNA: TGTGCCAGCAGCCTGTTAAGGACAGGGGGAAAGACCCAGTACTTC. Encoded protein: CASSLLRTGGKTQYF.

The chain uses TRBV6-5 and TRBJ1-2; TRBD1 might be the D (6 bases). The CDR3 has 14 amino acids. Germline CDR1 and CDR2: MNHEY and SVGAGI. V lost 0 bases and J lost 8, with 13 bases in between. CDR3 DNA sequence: TGTGCCAGCAGTTACTCGGCCAGGGGATTAGGCTACACCTTC. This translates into CASSYSARGLGYTF.

The CDR3, as DNA: TGTGCCAGTAGTATAGAGGAGGTTCGGGTGTTACGGTCCTACGAGCAGTACTTC. This codes for CASSIEEVRVLRSYEQYF. V is TRBV19 and J is TRBJ2-7; D possibly corresponds to TRBD2 (5 bases). Trimming pared 0 bases from V and 1 base from J, leaving 19 bases between. The CDR3 contains 18 residues. In germline, CDR1 is LNHDA, CDR2 SQIVND (reference sequence).

The CDR3 here is CASSLGGLGRQPQHF. The DNA of the CDR3 is TGCGCCAGCAGCTTGGGAGGATTGGGTCGTCAGCCCCAGCATTTT. The V and J genes are TRBV5-1 and TRBJ1-5; D call uncertain. The CDR3 length is 15 residues. Germline V gene sequence: CDR1 SGHRS, CDR2 YFSETQ. Trimming pared 0 bases from V and 6 bases from J, leaving 13 bases between. The whole variable domain, remainder taken from reference TRBV5-1 and TRBJ1-5, is KAGVTQTPRYLIKTRGQQVTLSCSPISGHRSVSWYQQTPGQGLQFLFEYFSETQRNKGNFPGRFSGRQFSNSRSEMNVSTLELGDSALYLCASSLGGLGRQPQHFGDGTRLSIL.

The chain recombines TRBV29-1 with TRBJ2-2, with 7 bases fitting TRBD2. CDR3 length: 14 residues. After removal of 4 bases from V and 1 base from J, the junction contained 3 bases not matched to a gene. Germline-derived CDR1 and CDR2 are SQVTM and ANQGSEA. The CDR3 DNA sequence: TGCAGCGTTGGAGCGGGATGGAACACCGGGGAGCTGTTTTTT. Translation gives CSVGAGWNTGELFF.

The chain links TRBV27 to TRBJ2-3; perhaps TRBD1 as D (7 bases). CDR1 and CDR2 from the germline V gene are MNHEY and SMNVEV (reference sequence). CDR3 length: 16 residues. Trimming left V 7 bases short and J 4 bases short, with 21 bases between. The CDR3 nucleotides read TGTGCCAGCAACTCCGCAGGGGGGCTAACCCCAGATACGCAGTATTTT. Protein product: CASNSAGGLTPDTQYF.

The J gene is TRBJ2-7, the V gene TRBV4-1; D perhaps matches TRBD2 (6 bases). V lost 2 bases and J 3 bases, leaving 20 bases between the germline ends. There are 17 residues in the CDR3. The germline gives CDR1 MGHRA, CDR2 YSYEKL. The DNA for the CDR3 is TGCGCCAGCAGCCAACTCAGCTCCGGGACTCTGAGCTACGAGCAGTACTTC. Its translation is CASSQLSSGTLSYEQYF.

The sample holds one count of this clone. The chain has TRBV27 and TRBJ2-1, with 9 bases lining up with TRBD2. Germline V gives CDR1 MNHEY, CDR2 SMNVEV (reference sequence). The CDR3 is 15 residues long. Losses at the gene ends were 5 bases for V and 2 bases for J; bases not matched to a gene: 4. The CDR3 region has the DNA TGTGCCAGCAGTCAGACTAGCGGAGCCTACAATGAGCAGTTCTTC. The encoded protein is CASSQTSGAYNEQFF.

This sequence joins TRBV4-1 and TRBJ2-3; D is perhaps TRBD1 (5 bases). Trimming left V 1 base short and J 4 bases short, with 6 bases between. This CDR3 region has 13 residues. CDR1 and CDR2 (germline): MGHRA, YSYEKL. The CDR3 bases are TGCGCCAGCAGCCAAGTAGGGGCAGATACGCAGTATTTT. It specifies CASSQVGADTQYF.

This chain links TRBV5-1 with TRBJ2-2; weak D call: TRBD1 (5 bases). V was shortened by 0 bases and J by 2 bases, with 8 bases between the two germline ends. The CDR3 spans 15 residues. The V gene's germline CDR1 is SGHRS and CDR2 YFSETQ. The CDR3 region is CASSLAGINTGELFF. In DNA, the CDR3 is TGCGCCAGCAGCTTGGCAGGGATCAACACCGGGGAGCTGTTTTTT.

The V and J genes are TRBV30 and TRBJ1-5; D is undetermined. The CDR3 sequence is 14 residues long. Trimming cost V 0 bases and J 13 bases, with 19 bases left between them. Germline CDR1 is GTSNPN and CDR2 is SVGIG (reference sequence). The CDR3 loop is CAWSVQSVGEPQHF. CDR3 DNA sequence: TGTGCCTGGAGTGTACAGTCTGTCGGGGAACCACAGCATTTT. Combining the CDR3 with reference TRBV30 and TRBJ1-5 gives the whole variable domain SQTIHQWPATLVQPVGSPLSLECTVEGTSNPNLYWYRQAAGRGLQLLFYSVGIGQISSEVPQNLSASRPQDRQFILSSKKLLLSDSGFYLCAWSVQSVGEPQHFGDGTRLSIL.

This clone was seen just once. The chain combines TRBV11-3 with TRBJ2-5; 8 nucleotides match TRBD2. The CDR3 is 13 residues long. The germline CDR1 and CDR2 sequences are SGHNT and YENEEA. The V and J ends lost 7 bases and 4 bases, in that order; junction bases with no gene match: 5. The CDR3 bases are TGTGCCAGCACTGCCGGGACTAGAGAGACCCAGTACTTC. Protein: CASTAGTRETQYF.

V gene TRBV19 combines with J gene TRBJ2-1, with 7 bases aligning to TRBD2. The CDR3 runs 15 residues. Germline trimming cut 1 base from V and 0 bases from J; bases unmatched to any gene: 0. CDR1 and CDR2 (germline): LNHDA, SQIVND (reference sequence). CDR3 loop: CASSIGGGSYNEQFF. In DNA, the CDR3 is TGTGCCAGTAGTATAGGGGGGGGCTCCTACAATGAGCAGTTCTTC. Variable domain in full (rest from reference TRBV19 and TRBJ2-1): DGGITQSPKYLFRKEGQNVTLSCEQNLNHDAMYWYRQDPGQGLRLIYYSQIVNDFQKGDIAEGYSVSREKKESFPLTVTSAQKNPTAFYLCASSIGGGSYNEQFFGPGTRLTVL.